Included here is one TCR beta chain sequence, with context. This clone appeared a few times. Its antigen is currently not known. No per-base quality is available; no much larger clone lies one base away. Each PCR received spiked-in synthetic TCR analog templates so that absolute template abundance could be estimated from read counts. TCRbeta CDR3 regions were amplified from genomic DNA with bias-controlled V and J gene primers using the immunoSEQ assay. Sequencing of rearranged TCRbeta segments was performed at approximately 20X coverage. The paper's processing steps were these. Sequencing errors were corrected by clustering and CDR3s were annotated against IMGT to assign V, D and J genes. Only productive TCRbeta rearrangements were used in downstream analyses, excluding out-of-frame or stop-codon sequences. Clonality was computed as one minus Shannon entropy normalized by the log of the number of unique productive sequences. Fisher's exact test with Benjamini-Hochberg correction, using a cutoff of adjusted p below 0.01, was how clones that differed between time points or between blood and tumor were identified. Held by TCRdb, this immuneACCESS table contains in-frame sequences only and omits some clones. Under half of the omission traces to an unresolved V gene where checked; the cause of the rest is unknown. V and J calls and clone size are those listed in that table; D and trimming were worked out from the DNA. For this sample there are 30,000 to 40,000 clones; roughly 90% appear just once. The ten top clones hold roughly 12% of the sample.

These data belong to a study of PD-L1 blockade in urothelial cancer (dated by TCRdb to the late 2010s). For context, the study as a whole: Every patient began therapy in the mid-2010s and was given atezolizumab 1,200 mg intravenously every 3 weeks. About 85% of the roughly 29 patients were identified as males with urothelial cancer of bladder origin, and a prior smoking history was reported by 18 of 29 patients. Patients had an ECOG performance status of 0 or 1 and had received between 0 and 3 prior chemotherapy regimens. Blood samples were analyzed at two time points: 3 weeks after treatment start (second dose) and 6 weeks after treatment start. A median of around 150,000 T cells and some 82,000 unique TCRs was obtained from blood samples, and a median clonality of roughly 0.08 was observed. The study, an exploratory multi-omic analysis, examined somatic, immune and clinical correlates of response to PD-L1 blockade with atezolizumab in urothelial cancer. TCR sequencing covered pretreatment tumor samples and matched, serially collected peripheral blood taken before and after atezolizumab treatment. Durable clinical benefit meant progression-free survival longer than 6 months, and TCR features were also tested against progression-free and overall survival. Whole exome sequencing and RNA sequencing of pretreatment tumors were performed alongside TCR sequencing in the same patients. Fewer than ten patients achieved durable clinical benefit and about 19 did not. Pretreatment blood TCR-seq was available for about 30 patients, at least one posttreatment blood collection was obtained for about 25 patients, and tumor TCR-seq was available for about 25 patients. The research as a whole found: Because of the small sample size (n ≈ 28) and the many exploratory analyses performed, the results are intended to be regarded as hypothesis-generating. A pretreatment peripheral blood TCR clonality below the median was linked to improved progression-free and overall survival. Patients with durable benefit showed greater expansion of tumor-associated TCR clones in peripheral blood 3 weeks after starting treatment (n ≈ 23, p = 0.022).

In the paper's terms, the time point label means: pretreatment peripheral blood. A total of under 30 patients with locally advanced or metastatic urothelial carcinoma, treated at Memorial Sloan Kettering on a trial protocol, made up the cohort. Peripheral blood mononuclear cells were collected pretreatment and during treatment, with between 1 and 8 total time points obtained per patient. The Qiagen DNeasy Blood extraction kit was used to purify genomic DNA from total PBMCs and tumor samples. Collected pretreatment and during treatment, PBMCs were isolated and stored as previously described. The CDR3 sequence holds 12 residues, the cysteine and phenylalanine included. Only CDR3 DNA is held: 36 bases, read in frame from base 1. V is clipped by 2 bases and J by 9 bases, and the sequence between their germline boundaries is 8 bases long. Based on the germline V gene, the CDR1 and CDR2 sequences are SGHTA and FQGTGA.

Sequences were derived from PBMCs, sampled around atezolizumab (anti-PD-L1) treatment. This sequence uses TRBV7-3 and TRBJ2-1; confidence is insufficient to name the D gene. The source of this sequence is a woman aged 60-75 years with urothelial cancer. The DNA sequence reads TGTGCCAGCAGCTTAGTAGCCGGTGAGCAGTTCTTC. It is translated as CASSLVAGEQFF.